This TCR beta chain was captured by sequencing in a study of cytomegalovirus exposure and HLA in healthy donors. A remark on this clone: Its antigen is unidentified.

Study outcomes and limitations: A later analysis linked more than 15,000 TCR beta sequences to HLA alleles at 0.05 false discovery rate. A cluster of highly shared sequence variants was likely a sequencing artifact.

V lost 5 bases and J lost 0, with 13 bases in between. This CDR3 comprises 16 residues. In germline, CDR1 is SGHVS, CDR2 FQNEAQ. 13 Jbeta primers and 60 Vbeta primers were used for the PCR. Data came from immunoSEQ multiplex PCR; TCRdb stores just in-frame clones and leaves some out. The data contain roughly 130,000 clones, approximately 82% of them singletons. The V call is TRBV7-8, the J call TRBJ1-4; no reliable D call. The sample comprised PBMCs. The TCR was taken from a woman between 18 and 30 years old in good health and CMV-seropositive. The CDR3 coding sequence is TGTGCCAGCAGCCCCCAGAGGGCAGCAACTAATGAAAAACTGTTTTTT. It codes for CASSPQRAATNEKLFF.